What follows are 2 T cell receptor beta chains derived from one specimen sequenced in a study of cytomegalovirus exposure and HLA in healthy donors. Use of 60 Vbeta and 13 Jbeta primers characterized the PCR. Here immunoSEQ multiplex PCR was the method, and the copy in TCRdb shows in-frame clones only, minus some. The repertoire has 200,000 to 250,000 clones, approximately 90% of them found once; the top ten carry less than 1.2%. Sequencing was done on a sample of PBMCs. These receptor sequences come from a woman between 18 and 29 years old in good health and CMV-seronegative.

The gene calls are TRBV5-4 and TRBJ2-7; 14 bases align to TRBD2. The CDR3 length is 16 residues. Losses at the gene ends were 4 bases for V and 0 bases for J; bases not matched to a gene: 3. CDR1 is SGHNT, CDR2 YYREEE, per germline (reference sequence). The CDR3 protein is CASSTGLAGASYEQYF. CDR3 DNA: TGTGCCAGCAGCACGGGACTAGCGGGGGCCTCCTACGAGCAGTACTTC.

The chain has TRBV6-9 and TRBJ2-2, with a tentative D call TRBD2 (5 bases). The CDR3 covers 15 residues. Trimming removed 8 bases from V and 5 bases from J, with 18 bases in between. CDR1 and CDR2 (germline): MNHGY, SVAAGI. CDR3 nucleotides: TGTGCCAGCCACAAGCGGACTTTGAGGACCGGGGAGCTGTTTTTT. Its translation is CASHKRTLRTGELFF.